This is a list of T cell receptor beta chains from one sample in a study of blood T cell repertoires in COVID-19. TCRdb's table, derived via immunoSEQ multiplex PCR, lists solely in-frame clones and lacks some. In the table there are about 170,000 clones, approximately 84% of which are singletons. What was sequenced was peripheral blood. These receptors all come from a man aged 35 to 55 who had recovered from COVID-19. CDR3s include the opening cysteine and the closing phenylalanine or tryptophan. Each record gives: clone size, J gene, V gene, D gene, CDR3 DNA, CDR3 protein. A D gene is named only where the DNA matches it firmly. The size field is filled for only some rows; it gives once, few, many or a size class.

clone_size: .
j_call: TRBJ1-6
v_call: TRBV19
d_call: .
cdr3_nt: TGTGCCAGTAGTACGACAGGCGCAAATTCACCCCTCCACTTT
cdr3_aa: CASSTTGANSPLHF

clone_size: once
j_call: TRBJ2-7
v_call: TRBV7-9
d_call: .
cdr3_nt: TGTGCCAGCAGTGGACCAGGGCCCTACGAGCAGTACTTC
cdr3_aa: CASSGPGPYEQYF

clone_size: .
j_call: TRBJ2-1
v_call: TRBV19
d_call: .
cdr3_nt: TGTGCCAGTAGTATGAGCAGTGCGGGCCGGGAGCAGTTCTTC
cdr3_aa: CASSMSSAGREQFF

clone_size: .
j_call: TRBJ1-3
v_call: TRBV30
d_call: .
cdr3_nt: TGTGCCTGGAGGTCCGGGTCCTACACCATATATTTT
cdr3_aa: CAWRSGSYTIYF

clone_size: few
j_call: TRBJ1-5
v_call: TRBV29-1
d_call: TRBD1
cdr3_nt: TGCAGCGTCGGGGGACAGGGCAATCAGCCCCAGCATTTT
cdr3_aa: CSVGGQGNQPQHF

clone_size: .
j_call: TRBJ2-6
v_call: TRBV6-2/TRBV6-3
d_call: .
cdr3_nt: TGTGCCAGCAGTTTTAATACAGGGTCTGGGGCCAACGTCCTGACTTTC
cdr3_aa: CASSFNTGSGANVLTF

clone_size: .
j_call: TRBJ2-5
v_call: TRBV9
d_call: TRBD2
cdr3_nt: TGTGCCAGCAGCGTAGGAGCTCTAGCGGGAGTTGGCCGACAAGAGACCCAGTACTTC
cdr3_aa: CASSVGALAGVGRQETQYF

clone_size: .
j_call: TRBJ1-1
v_call: TRBV28
d_call: TRBD1
cdr3_nt: TGTGCCAGCAGTTGGAACCAGGGGGTTGAAGCTTTCTTT
cdr3_aa: CASSWNQGVEAFF

clone_size: .
j_call: TRBJ2-1
v_call: TRBV9
d_call: .
cdr3_nt: TGTGCCAGCAGCGTAGGCCAGGGGTACCCTTACAATGAGCAGTTCTTC
cdr3_aa: CASSVGQGYPYNEQFF

clone_size: .
j_call: TRBJ1-1
v_call: TRBV7-9
d_call: .
cdr3_nt: TGTGCCAGCAGCTTAACCTCGACAAACACTGAAGCTTTCTTT
cdr3_aa: CASSLTSTNTEAFF

clone_size: .
j_call: TRBJ2-7
v_call: TRBV20-1
d_call: .
cdr3_nt: TGCAGTGCTAGCGAGGGATACGAGCAGTACTTC
cdr3_aa: CSASEGYEQYF

clone_size: .
j_call: TRBJ2-6
v_call: TRBV19
d_call: .
cdr3_nt: TGTGCCAGTAGCTTTTTAGGGGCCAACGTCCTGACTTTC
cdr3_aa: CASSFLGANVLTF

clone_size: once
j_call: TRBJ2-2
v_call: TRBV2
d_call: .
cdr3_nt: TGTGCCAGCAGCGGGAGAGTATCGTCCGGGGAGCTGTTTTTT
cdr3_aa: CASSGRVSSGELFF

clone_size: .
j_call: TRBJ1-5
v_call: TRBV16
d_call: .
cdr3_nt: TGTGCCAGCAGCCAAGGACGGACTGGCAATCAGCCCCAGCATTTT
cdr3_aa: CASSQGRTGNQPQHF

clone_size: .
j_call: TRBJ1-4
v_call: TRBV5-1
d_call: TRBD1
cdr3_nt: TGCGCCAGCAGCTTGGTTCCGGGACAGGGGGGCGAAAAACTGTTTTTT
cdr3_aa: CASSLVPGQGGEKLFF

clone_size: .
j_call: TRBJ2-7
v_call: TRBV12-3/TRBV12-4
d_call: .
cdr3_nt: TGTGCCAGCAGCTTGACTGCCTCCTACGAGCAGTACTTC
cdr3_aa: CASSLTASYEQYF

clone_size: .
j_call: TRBJ2-2
v_call: TRBV5-1
d_call: TRBD2
cdr3_nt: TGCGCCAGCACCCTAGCGGGGACTAGCGGGAGCAGGGAGCTGTTTTTT
cdr3_aa: CASTLAGTSGSRELFF

clone_size: .
j_call: TRBJ2-3
v_call: TRBV3-1/TRBV3-2
d_call: .
cdr3_nt: TGTGCCAGCAGCCAAGAGAGCGGTCTTGGGGATACGCAGTATTTT
cdr3_aa: CASSQESGLGDTQYF

clone_size: .
j_call: TRBJ2-2
v_call: TRBV19
d_call: .
cdr3_nt: TGTGCCAGTAGTATAAATCCCGGTTCCACCGGGGAGCTGTTTTTT
cdr3_aa: CASSINPGSTGELFF

clone_size: .
j_call: TRBJ1-1
v_call: TRBV6-4
d_call: .
cdr3_nt: TGTGCCAGCAGTTGTTGGTTTGTAAGGTGGGCCACTGAAGCTTTCTTT
cdr3_aa: CASSCWFVRWATEAFF